Shown below are 26 T cell receptor beta chains from a single sample sequenced in a study of T cell changes during pregnancy in multiple sclerosis. Assay used: immunoSEQ multiplex PCR; TCRdb lists only in-frame clones, some missing. This sample has just under 70,000 clones; under 95% occur once, and the top ten carry roughly 0.87%. The specimen was peripheral blood, collected in the second trimester of pregnancy. The origin of the receptors is a female donor with multiple sclerosis, enrolled in a pregnancy study.

The chain has TRBV19 and TRBJ2-1; no firm D call. The germline gives CDR1 LNHDA, CDR2 SQIVND (reference sequence). The CDR3 sequence is 15 residues long. Trimming cost V 1 base and J 0 bases, with 7 bases left between them. The CDR3 loop reads CASSIAVSSYNEQFF. As DNA, the CDR3 is TGTGCCAGTAGTATAGCGGTTAGCTCCTACAATGAGCAGTTCTTC.

The count of this clone is one. The chain employs TRBV10-3 and TRBJ1-5; weak D call: TRBD1 (6 bases). The V end was cut by 10 bases, the J end by 4 bases, with 17 bases between. In germline, CDR1 is ENHRY, CDR2 SYGVKD. The length of the CDR3 is 14 residues. CDR3 amino acids: CATKDGTKNQPQHF. As DNA, the CDR3 is TGTGCCACCAAGGACGGGACAAAGAATCAGCCCCAGCATTTT.

Only a few counts were recorded for this clone. The V call is TRBV2, the J call TRBJ1-3; 9 bases are shared with TRBD1. The CDR3 loop spans 13 amino acids. V dropped 6 bases and J dropped 9; count of bases not matched to a gene: 6. Germline CDR1 and CDR2: SNHLY and FYNNEI. The CDR3 spells CASSGDRATTIYF. Written as DNA, the CDR3 is TGTGCCAGCAGCGGGGACAGGGCCACCACCATATATTTT.

The V gene is TRBV5-1, the J gene TRBJ2-1; tentative D call: TRBD1 (6 bases). Germline CDR1 and CDR2: SGHRS and YFSETQ. V gave up 0 bases and J gave up 4 bases, with 11 bases separating them. The CDR3 extends over 15 amino acids. CDR3 nucleotides: TGCGCCAGCAGCTTGGGCGACAGGAGGTACAATGAGCAGTTCTTC. Its protein product is CASSLGDRRYNEQFF.

The V call is TRBV9, the J call TRBJ1-4, with 8 bases that match TRBD1. This CDR3 comprises 16 residues. Trimming cost V 3 bases and J 5 bases; bases outside gene matches: 9. The germline CDR1 and CDR2 sequences are SGDLS and YYNGEE. In DNA form, the CDR3 reads TGTGCCAGCAGCGAGGCCCCGGGACAGGTCAATGAAAAACTGTTTTTT. Protein: CASSEAPGQVNEKLFF.

This chain uses TRBV6-5 with TRBJ1-2; D not certain. V gave up 5 bases and J gave up 2 bases, with 6 bases separating them. Germline loops: CDR1 MNHEY, CDR2 SVGAGI. This CDR3 spans 12 amino acids. CDR3 in amino acids: CASSQANYGYTF. Written as DNA, the CDR3 is TGTGCCAGCAGTCAAGCCAACTATGGCTACACCTTC.

The CDR3 region has the DNA TGTGCCAGCAGCGTAACCCTACTAGCGGGGGAACGTGCCCCTTCCACAGATACGCAGTATTTT. This encodes CASSVTLLAGERAPSTDTQYF. The V call is TRBV9, the J call TRBJ2-3, with TRBD2 identical over 11 bases. CDR1 is SGDLS, CDR2 YYNGEE, per germline. V gave up 1 base and J gave up 2 bases; unmatched junction bases: 18. CDR3 size: 21 residues.

The rearrangement joins TRBV9 to TRBJ2-1, with D maybe TRBD1 (5 bases). Germline-derived CDR1 and CDR2 are SGDLS and YYNGEE. CDR3 length equals 13 residues. V was trimmed by 1 base and J by 9 bases, leaving 11 bases between them. DNA for the CDR3: TGTGCCAGCAGCGTACGCCAGGGCAGTGAGCAGTTCTTC. As protein: CASSVRQGSEQFF.

This chain connects TRBV10-3 to TRBJ2-2; D might be TRBD1 (6 bases). Germline V gene data show CDR1 as ENHRY and CDR2 as SYGVKD. The CDR3 covers 15 residues. The V end was cut by 2 bases, the J end by 5 bases, with 12 bases between. Written as DNA, the CDR3 is TGTGCCATCAGTGAGCCCGGACAGCCAACCGGGGAGCTGTTTTTT. Its protein is CAISEPGQPTGELFF.

The chain is built from TRBV2 and TRBJ1-1; 7 bases map to TRBD1. V lost 7 bases and J lost 3; bases outside the gene matches: 5. Germline CDR1 is SNHLY and CDR2 is FYNNEI. The CDR3 runs 13 residues. CDR3 region: CASKGQGDTEAFF. As DNA, the CDR3 is TGTGCCAGCAAGGGGCAGGGGGACACTGAAGCTTTCTTT. Together with reference TRBV2 and TRBJ1-1, the CDR3 gives the full variable domain: EPEVTQTPSHQVTQMGQEVILRCVPISNHLYFYWYRQILGQKVEFLVSFYNNEISEKSEIFDDQFSVERPDGSNFTLKIRSTKLEDSAMYFCASKGQGDTEAFFGQGTRLTVV.

The chain recombines TRBV18 with TRBJ1-6, with a weak D call TRBD1 (6 bases). This CDR3 has 18 amino acids. Trimming left V 3 bases short and J 10 bases short, with 25 bases between. Germline V gene sequence: CDR1 KGHSH, CDR2 LQKENI. This chain's CDR3 is CASSPLPSGASLDSPLHF. As DNA, the CDR3 is TGTGCCAGCTCACCCCTCCCATCAGGGGCTAGCCTGGACTCACCCCTCCACTTT.

This clone was seen once. The chain recombines TRBV6-4 with TRBJ2-1; D is possibly TRBD1 (7 bases). V lost 3 bases to trimming and J lost 9 bases, with 12 bases between them. The germline gives CDR1 MRHNA, CDR2 SNTAGT. The CDR3 runs to 13 residues. CDR3 in amino acids: CASSEGGGREQFF. The CDR3 DNA is TGTGCCAGCAGTGAAGGAGGGGGCCGTGAGCAGTTCTTC.

The chain employs TRBV5-4 and TRBJ2-2, with 9 bases fitting TRBD2. The V gene end was trimmed by 0 bases and the J gene end by 6 bases; junction bases not matched to a gene: 3. Germline assignment: CDR1 SGHNT and CDR2 YYREEE (reference sequence). The length of the CDR3 is 15 residues. The CDR3 coding sequence is TGTGCCAGCAGCTTGGGAGGCGGGGGGGCCGGGGAGCTGTTTTTT. Translation: CASSLGGGGAGELFF. Variable domain in full (rest from reference TRBV5-4 and TRBJ2-2): ETGVTQSPTHLIKTRGQQVTLRCSSQSGHNTVSWYQQALGQGPQFIFQYYREEENGRGNFPPRFSGLQFPNYSSELNVNALELDDSALYLCASSLGGGGAGELFFGEGSRLTVL.

This clone appeared a single time. V usage is TRBV19 and J usage is TRBJ2-7; D is possibly TRBD1 (6 bases). CDR1 LNHDA and CDR2 SQIVND come from the germline V gene (reference sequence). The V end was cut by 1 base, the J end by 3 bases, with 13 bases between. This CDR3 is built from 15 residues. The CDR3 DNA is TGTGCCAGTAGTATAGGAGGGGGAGACTTCTACGAGCAGTACTTC. It translates to CASSIGGGDFYEQYF.

The chain links TRBV7-6 to TRBJ2-3, with a possible D match to TRBD2 (6 bases). V dropped 7 bases and J dropped 4 bases, with 15 bases sitting between them. The CDR3 length is 14 residues. Germline values: CDR1 SGHVS, CDR2 FNYEAQ. CDR3 amino acids: CASNPGLGADTQYF. The CDR3 DNA reads as TGTGCCAGCAACCCGGGACTGGGGGCAGATACGCAGTATTTT.

The genes are TRBV7-2 and TRBJ2-3, with D unresolved. The CDR3 consists of 14 residues. Germline V gene lookup returns CDR1 SGHTA and CDR2 FQGNSA. V gave up 1 base and J gave up 2 bases, with 7 bases separating them. CDR3 region: CASSLVAVTDTQYF. Here the CDR3 DNA reads TGTGCCAGCAGCTTAGTTGCAGTCACAGATACGCAGTATTTT.

A word on this clone: This may come from a read error, since a much larger clone is one base off. The rearrangement links TRBV6-4 to TRBJ2-3; TRBD2 is a possible D gene (7 bases). V lost 0 bases and J 5 bases, leaving 12 bases between the germline ends. Germline lookup yields CDR1 MRHNA and CDR2 SNTAGT. The CDR3 has 15 residues. In DNA, the CDR3 is TGTGCCAGCAGTGACTCGACTAGCAGGGGAGATACGCAGTATTTT. Translating it yields CASSDSTSRGDTQYF.

The J gene is TRBJ1-6, the V gene TRBV30, with a weak D call TRBD1 (5 bases). Germline CDR1 and CDR2: GTSNPN and SVGIG (reference sequence). CDR3 length: 15 amino acids. V lost 4 bases and J lost 9, with 19 bases in between. CDR3 loop: CAWIGGTGVSSPLHF. CDR3 in DNA: TGTGCCTGGATCGGGGGAACGGGGGTTTCTTCACCCCTCCACTTT.

The V call is TRBV21-1, the J call TRBJ1-2. TRBV21-1 is recorded as a pseudogene. The CDR3 contains 16 residues. In nucleotides, the CDR3 is TGTGCCAGCAGCAAATCATCCCTGGACGGGATTCGGGGCTACACCTTC. It is translated as CASSKSSLDGIRGYTF.

This clone occurred a few times. CDR3 DNA: TGTGCCAGCTCAAAGCAATTTGACAGTGAAGCTTTCTTT. It specifies CASSKQFDSEAFF. The gene calls are TRBV18 and TRBJ1-1; D is possibly TRBD1 (5 bases). In germline, CDR1 is KGHSH, CDR2 LQKENI. Trimming removed 5 bases from V and 7 bases from J, with 14 bases in between. This CDR3 is 13 amino acids long.

This chain uses TRBV7-2 with TRBJ1-2; 7 bases are shared with TRBD1. Germline V gene sequence: CDR1 SGHTA, CDR2 FQGNSA. Losses at the gene ends were 5 bases for V and 2 bases for J; bases not matched to a gene: 11. The CDR3 extends over 16 amino acids. The CDR3 region has the DNA TGTGCCAGCAGCCCAGGAGGTACGACAGGGAACTATGGCTACACCTTC. Its protein product is CASSPGGTTGNYGYTF.

This chain joins TRBV30 and TRBJ2-7; D ambiguous. V was clipped by 0 bases and J by 9 bases, with 18 bases between them. This CDR3 is built from 14 residues. Germline V gives CDR1 GTSNPN, CDR2 SVGIG (reference sequence). The DNA of the CDR3 is TGTGCCTGGAGTGTTACGGGTTCCTCGACGGTGCAGTACTTC. It specifies CAWSVTGSSTVQYF. Variable domain in full (rest from reference TRBV30 and TRBJ2-7): SQTIHQWPATLVQPVGSPLSLECTVEGTSNPNLYWYRQAAGRGLQLLFYSVGIGQISSEVPQNLSASRPQDRQFILSSKKLLLSDSGFYLCAWSVTGSSTVQYFGPGTRLTVT.

A single count supports this clone. This chain uses TRBV14 with TRBJ1-5; D is unclear. Trimming shortened V by 4 bases and J by 8 bases, and 12 bases separated the two germline ends. Germline values: CDR1 SGHDN, CDR2 FVKESK. This CDR3 spans 13 amino acids. In DNA, the CDR3 is TGTGCCAGCAGCCCGGGAGGTGGAGAGCCCCAGCATTTT. Encoded protein: CASSPGGGEPQHF.

The sample holds one count of this clone. This chain uses TRBV5-1 with TRBJ2-3; no clear D. Germline loops: CDR1 SGHRS, CDR2 YFSETQ. The V end was cut by 0 bases, the J end by 6 bases, with 14 bases between. This CDR3 has 15 amino acids. CDR3 amino acids: CASSLVSLVWDTQYF. The DNA of the CDR3 is TGCGCCAGCAGCTTGGTTTCGCTAGTATGGGATACGCAGTATTTT.

This clone was seen only once. This chain links TRBV9 with TRBJ2-5; 7 bases line up with TRBD1. V shed 0 bases and J 5 bases; nucleotides not matched to a gene: 7. Looked up from germline, CDR1 is SGDLS and CDR2 is YYNGEE. This CDR3 has 15 amino acids. CDR3 residues: CASSVESLGGETQYF. CDR3 DNA sequence: TGTGCCAGCAGCGTAGAAAGTCTAGGGGGCGAGACCCAGTACTTC.

This rearrangement joins TRBV5-4 to TRBJ2-1; TRBD2 is a possible D gene (5 bases). V was trimmed by 0 bases and J by 5 bases, leaving 12 bases between them. Per the germline V gene, CDR1 is SGHNT and CDR2 is YYREEE (reference sequence). CDR3 length: 15 residues. The CDR3 loop is CASSLDPGEHNEQFF. CDR3 in DNA: TGTGCCAGCAGCTTGGATCCCGGGGAACACAATGAGCAGTTCTTC.